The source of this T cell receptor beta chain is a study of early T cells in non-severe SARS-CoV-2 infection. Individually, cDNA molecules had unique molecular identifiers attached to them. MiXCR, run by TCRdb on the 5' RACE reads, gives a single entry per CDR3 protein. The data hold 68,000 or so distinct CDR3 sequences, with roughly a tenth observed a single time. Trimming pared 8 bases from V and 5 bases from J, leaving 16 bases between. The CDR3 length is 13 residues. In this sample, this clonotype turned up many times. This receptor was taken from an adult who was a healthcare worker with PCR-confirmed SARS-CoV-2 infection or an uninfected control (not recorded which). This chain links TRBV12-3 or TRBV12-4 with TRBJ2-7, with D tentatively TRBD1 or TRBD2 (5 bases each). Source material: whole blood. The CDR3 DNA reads TGTGCCAGCTCTCTGGGTGGGGGTCACGAGCAGTACTTC. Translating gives CASSLGGGHEQYF.